This TCR beta chain was recorded in a study of shared clonotypes between healthy human individuals. In the study overall: Used for every donor were three CD4 naive, three CD4 memory, two CD8 naive and one CD8 memory plate.

TCRdb's table, derived via immunoSEQ multiplex PCR, lists solely in-frame clones and lacks some. This sample has millions of clones; approximately 93% occur once, and the top ten carry 0.35% to 0.5%. Regarding the study as a whole: The generation probabilities recorded for non-shared clonotypes fell below those of clonotypes shared by all four donors.

Per germline, CDR1 MNHEY and CDR2 SMNVEV (reference sequence). This CDR3 spans 14 amino acids. Germline trimming cut 3 bases from V and 2 bases from J; bases unmatched to any gene: 4. Concerning this clone itself: Its antigen remains unidentified.

The clonotype originates from a man aged 18 to 29 in good health. Some clones in this sample may be carry-over from other donors' samples. V is TRBV27 and J is TRBJ2-7; 7 bases match TRBD2. Material: naive CD4+ T cells from PBMCs. This sample's subset: CD45RA+ positively selected. CDR3 residues: CASSLRGFTYEQYF. In DNA form, the CDR3 reads TGTGCCAGCAGTTTGCGGGGGTTCACCTACGAGCAGTACTTC.